This TCR beta chain was documented in a study of T cells in Graves' hyperthyroidism and ophthalmopathy. Study results and caveats: The model predicted ophthalmopathy a median around 6.5 months before onset.

Germline V lookup: CDR1 PRHDT, CDR2 FYEKMQ (reference sequence). Between the trimmed V and J ends, which lost 3 bases and 4 bases, there was a span of 6 bases. This CDR3 is 12 amino acids long. Diagnoses rested on clinical symptoms, serum thyroxine and TRAb, thyroid ultrasound and orbital computed tomography. This clonotype was seen at least ten times. What it recognizes is unknown. RNA transcripts were the template for amplifying TCR beta CDR3 regions. TCR CDR3 underwent first-round RT-PCR with the HTBI primer set. TCRdb redid the calling of the multiplex PCR reads with MiXCR, one entry per CDR3 protein. The sample contains some 550,000 distinct CDR3 sequences, around 21% of which appear only once.

V gene TRBV13 combines with J gene TRBJ1-1, with D hard to call. The sequenced sample was blood. The clonotype originates from a man in his late teens or twenties with Graves' hyperthyroidism. The CDR3 reads CASSFGRTEAFF. The CDR3 nucleotides read TGTGCCAGCAGCTTTGGTCGCACTGAAGCTTTCTTT.